The 21 T cell receptor beta chains below come from one sample, sequenced in a study of response to subunit inactivated influenza vaccine. From the RT-PCR reads, TCRdb called clonotypes with MiXCR, one entry per CDR3 protein. The sample includes hundreds of thousands of distinct CDR3 sequences, around 15% seen only once; the top ten take 6.5% to 8%. The specimen was PBMCs from blood, collected less than 15 days before vaccination. The receptors were gathered from a man aged 50 or older who received an inactivated influenza vaccine.

This clonotype was seen more than once but under ten times. The chain employs TRBV6-1 and TRBJ2-7, with 7 positions matching TRBD1. CDR1 is MNHNS, CDR2 SASEGT, per germline. CDR3 length: 15 residues. J lost 2 bases, V lost 5 bases, and 9 bases had no gene match. This CDR3 reads CASSTNRGRTYEQYF. The CDR3 coding sequence is TGTGCCAGCAGTACAAACAGGGGAAGGACCTACGAGCAGTACTTC.

The DNA for the CDR3 is TGTGCCAGCAGGGATGGTCTAGCGGCCTACGAGCAGTACTTC. Protein: CASRDGLAAYEQYF. The gene calls are TRBV12-3 or TRBV12-4 and TRBJ2-7, with 7 bases matching TRBD2. J gave up 2 bases and V 6 bases, and 7 bases lay outside the gene matches. There are 14 residues in the CDR3.

The table lists this clonotype with a few counts. The chain is built from TRBV20-1 and TRBJ2-7; 7 nucleotides agree with TRBD2. This CDR3 is 16 amino acids long. The germline V gene has CDR1 DFQATT and CDR2 SNEGSKA (reference sequence). V lost 1 base to trimming and J lost 4 bases; unmatched junction nucleotides: 13. DNA for the CDR3: TGCAGTGCTAGAGCACCGTTTGGCCCTAGCGGTTACGAGCAGTACTTC. Amino acid sequence: CSARAPFGPSGYEQYF.

In its sample, this clonotype was seen a few times. This chain joins TRBV12-3 or TRBV12-4 and TRBJ2-5; possible D gene TRBD2, 5 bases. The CDR3 totals 15 residues. V lost 3 bases, J lost 1 base, and 12 bases lay in between. CDR3 sequence reads: CASSFRGMGQETQYF. The CDR3 DNA reads as TGTGCCAGCAGTTTTCGGGGAATGGGCCAAGAGACCCAGTACTTC.

CDR3 amino acids: CASSYPVTTLTSDYSYNEQFF. In nucleotides, the CDR3 is TGTGCCAGCAGTTATCCCGTAACTACGCTAACTAGCGACTACTCCTACAATGAGCAGTTCTTC. This chain uses TRBV6-2 or TRBV6-3 with TRBJ2-1; 7 positions agree with TRBD2. The V segment lost 3 bases and the J segment 0 bases; nucleotides outside the gene matches: 20. The CDR3 covers 21 residues. Germline V gives CDR1 MNHEY, CDR2 SVGEGT.

This clonotype was seen more than once but under ten times. The V and J genes are TRBV10-2 and TRBJ1-5; D gene unclear. The length of the CDR3 is 15 residues. V was pared by 4 bases and J by 5 bases, with 15 bases between. CDR1 and CDR2 (germline): WSHSY, SAAADI. The CDR3 DNA sequence: TGCGCCAGCAGTGCTGGGTTTCTATACGATCAGCCCCAGCATTTT. It specifies CASSAGFLYDQPQHF.

The rearrangement uses TRBV20-1 and TRBJ1-5; a weak D match, TRBD1 (5 bases). The V gene's germline CDR1 is DFQATT and CDR2 SNEGSKA (reference sequence). With 0 bases removed from V and 1 base from J, the gap between germline ends came to 13 bases. The CDR3 is 16 amino acids. The CDR3 protein is CSAREGRGSSNQPQHF. CDR3 nucleotide sequence: TGCAGTGCTAGAGAGGGGAGGGGTTCGAGCAATCAGCCCCAGCATTTT.

The sample holds many counts of this clonotype. The chain combines TRBV5-5 with TRBJ1-1; tentatively, D is TRBD1 (6 bases). The CDR3 is 18 amino acids. The V gene's germline CDR1 is SGHKS and CDR2 YYEKEE (reference sequence). V dropped 1 base and J dropped 1 base, with 20 bases sitting between them. The CDR3 sequence is CASSLILVMDRGNTEAFF. The CDR3 nucleotides are TGTGCCAGCAGCTTGATTTTAGTTATGGACAGAGGGAACACTGAAGCTTTCTTT.

Only a few counts were recorded for this clonotype. V gene TRBV4-1 combines with J gene TRBJ2-7; the match to TRBD2 covers 8 bases. Germline V lookup: CDR1 MGHRA, CDR2 YSYEKL. The CDR3 spans 16 residues. The V gene end was trimmed by 1 base and the J gene end by 0 bases; junction bases not matched to a gene: 5. The CDR3 is CASSQGFGTSSYEQYF. CDR3 in DNA: TGCGCCAGCAGCCAAGGGTTTGGGACTAGCTCCTACGAGCAGTACTTC.

The genes are TRBV4-2 and TRBJ2-6; 8 bases align to TRBD1. Trimming at V came to 3 bases and at J to 0 bases, leaving 4 bases not matched to a gene. Germline CDR1 and CDR2: LGHNA and YNFKEQ. The CDR3 has 17 residues. CDR3 coding DNA: TGTGCCAGCAGCCACTTCGGACAGGGCTCTGGGGCCAACGTCCTGACTTTC. Protein product: CASSHFGQGSGANVLTF.

This clonotype was seen a handful of times. The chain couples TRBV7-9 to TRBJ2-7, with 8 bases fitting TRBD1. The CDR3 runs to 15 residues. Germline trimming cut 5 bases from V and 2 bases from J; bases unmatched to any gene: 8. The germline gives CDR1 SEHNR, CDR2 FQNEAQ (reference sequence). CDR3 sequence (DNA): TGTGCCAGCAGCCCGGTGGGGGACAGGCCCTACGAGCAGTACTTC. Its translation is CASSPVGDRPYEQYF.

The chain carries TRBV20-1 and TRBJ2-3, with D perhaps being TRBD1 or TRBD2 (5 bases each). The length of the CDR3 is 12 residues. CDR1 is DFQATT, CDR2 SNEGSKA, per germline (reference sequence). Trimming took 5 bases from V and 3 from J, leaving 9 bases between them. CDR3 protein: CSAVRGTDTQYF. CDR3 nucleotide sequence: TGCAGTGCTGTGAGGGGTACAGATACGCAGTATTTT.

This clonotype was seen repeatedly, ten times or more. V gene TRBV5-1 combines with J gene TRBJ2-7, with D perhaps TRBD1 (5 bases). The CDR3 covers 15 residues. The germline V and J ends were trimmed by 0 bases and 4 bases, with 14 bases remaining between them. CDR1 and CDR2 (germline): SGHRS, YFSETQ. CDR3 in DNA: TGCGCCAGCAGCTTGGTCCAGGGCCCAGGGTACGAGCAGTACTTC. It encodes CASSLVQGPGYEQYF. Drawing the rest from reference TRBV5-1 and TRBJ2-7, the complete variable domain is KAGVTQTPRYLIKTRGQQVTLSCSPISGHRSVSWYQQTPGQGLQFLFEYFSETQRNKGNFPGRFSGRQFSNSRSEMNVSTLELGDSALYLCASSLVQGPGYEQYFGPGTRLTVT.

This clonotype occurred many times. The rearrangement joins TRBV10-3 to TRBJ2-1, with 10 bases lining up with TRBD2. The V gene end was trimmed by 6 bases and the J gene end by 5 bases; junction bases not matched to a gene: 10. The length of the CDR3 is 16 residues. Germline CDR1 is ENHRY and CDR2 is SYGVKD. The CDR3 DNA reads as TGTGCCATCAGCAGTTTCCTAGCGGGGGCCCACAATGAGCAGTTCTTC. This encodes CAISSFLAGAHNEQFF.

This chain uses TRBV2 with TRBJ2-5, with 14 positions matching TRBD2. Germline CDR1 is SNHLY and CDR2 is FYNNEI. The CDR3 loop spans 14 amino acids. J gave up 5 bases and V 8 bases, and 4 bases lay outside the gene matches. The CDR3 DNA sequence: TGTGCCAGCCGGGGGACTAGCGGGAGCGAGACCCAGTACTTC. This translates into CASRGTSGSETQYF.

This clonotype has just a few counts. The chain's CDR3 is CASSAGTGEVGELFF. The CDR3 DNA follows: TGTGCCAGCAGTGCCGGGACAGGGGAAGTCGGGGAGCTGTTTTTT. The chain recombines TRBV2 with TRBJ2-2; TRBD1 matches 10 bases. The CDR3 covers 15 residues. CDR1 is SNHLY and CDR2 is FYNNEI in the germline V gene. Unmatched junction bases numbered 6, after V lost 4 bases and J lost 7 bases.

In this sample, this clonotype turned up many times. This chain links TRBV7-2 with TRBJ2-3; possibly TRBD1 for D (6 bases). The CDR3 covers 15 residues. Germline V lookup: CDR1 SGHTA, CDR2 FQGNSA. Between the trimmed V and J ends, which lost 4 bases and 2 bases, there was a span of 13 bases. CDR3 nucleotides: TGTGCCAGCAGCTCAAGCAGGGGCCTCACAGATACGCAGTATTTT. The encoded protein is CASSSSRGLTDTQYF.

This clonotype was observed a handful of times. Here the CDR3 DNA reads TGTGCCAGCAGCTTAGGCCCTAAGGGCAGACTCAATCAGCCCCAGCATTTT. It yields the protein CASSLGPKGRLNQPQHF. The J gene is TRBJ1-5, the V gene TRBV7-2; D gene uncertain. There are 17 residues in the CDR3. V shed 1 base and J shed 3 bases, with 16 bases lying between them. Germline V gene sequence: CDR1 SGHTA, CDR2 FQGNSA. The full variable domain, completed using reference TRBV7-2 and TRBJ1-5, is GAGVSQSPSNKVTEKGKDVELRCDPISGHTALYWYRQSLGQGLEFLIYFQGNSAPDKSGLPSDRFSAERTGGSVSTLTIQRTQQEDSAVYLCASSLGPKGRLNQPQHFGDGTRLSIL.

This chain joins TRBV18 and TRBJ2-7; maybe TRBD1 (5 bases). Germline V gives CDR1 KGHSH, CDR2 LQKENI. V was trimmed by 3 bases and J by 6 bases, leaving 18 bases between them. The CDR3 runs to 15 residues. The CDR3 nucleotides are TGTGCCAGCTCACCTTTGGCAGGGTCTCGCGGCGAGCAGTACTTC. Amino acids: CASSPLAGSRGEQYF.

The V call is TRBV7-2, the J call TRBJ2-7, with D unresolved. Germline values: CDR1 SGHTA, CDR2 FQGNSA. Trimming cost V 4 bases and J 0 bases, with 10 bases left between them. The CDR3 is made up of 14 amino acids. In nucleotides, the CDR3 is TGTGCCAGCAGCTATTCAGACGGCTCCTACGAGCAGTACTTC. Translating gives CASSYSDGSYEQYF.

This chain links TRBV28 with TRBJ2-1, with D tentatively TRBD1 or TRBD2 (6 bases each). The CDR3 has 17 residues. The ends were cut back, 5 bases at V and 0 bases at J, with 17 bases in the middle. Germline values: CDR1 MDHEN, CDR2 SYDVKM. CDR3 sequence reads: CASSDGDGGRSYNEQFF. In DNA form, the CDR3 reads TGTGCCAGCAGTGATGGCGATGGGGGGCGCTCCTACAATGAGCAGTTCTTC.